This section outlines one T cell receptor (beta chain) sequence together with its context. Its antigen specificity is not known. Per-nucleotide qualities are absent, and no much larger clonotype sits a single base away. This sample stems from a study of tumor-infiltrating T cells and Merkel cell polyomavirus (dated by TCRdb to 2015 to 2018). Concerning the study at large: The study examined CD8+ T cells specific for the Merkel cell polyomavirus KLL epitope in Merkel cell carcinoma patients. Patients presented at varying disease stages and were followed for a median of around 2.9 years, with a range of 1. The therapies patients received were varied and non-standardized, including chemotherapy, radiation and immunotherapies. TRB sequencing covered KLL-tetramer-sorted cells from blood or tumor-infiltrating lymphocytes in some 15 samples, plus 12 matched whole-tumor samples. Most of the whole-tumor samples were approximately 24-micron curls sectioned from formalin-fixed, paraffin-embedded tissue blocks. Across the study, one tumor sample was a frozen nodal tumor digest and one was a flash-frozen core biopsy of a metastasis.

Here is what the overall study found, with its caveats: KLL-specific TRB repertoires were diverse and largely private, with only one public clonotype among some 400 unique sequences, shared by two patients. Significantly improved MCC-specific survival was associated with a higher intratumoral fraction of KLL-specific T cells (roughly 1.8-20% versus about 0-0.15%). Because only a single viral epitope was studied, T cells directed against other Merkel cell polyomavirus epitopes were not captured. The small sample size of the study (n ≈ twelve patients) is a limitation. A greater number of unique KLL-specific clonotypes in tumors (roughly 5-108 vs 0-3) was associated with a significant advantage in MCC-specific survival (P = 0.0051).

There are 15 amino acids in the CDR3, from cysteine to phenylalanine inclusive. The read is trimmed to its CDR3 DNA, 45 bases read in frame from base 1. Unmatched junction bases come to 1, with V trimmed by 0 bases and J by 1 base. CDR1 and CDR2 (SGHTA, FQGNSA) derive from the germline V gene. Library construction relied on the immunoSEQ multiplex PCR assay. Genomic DNA extraction, TRB sequencing and normalization were carried out by Adaptive Biotechnologies (Seattle, WA). In the source study's methods: Clonality was computed as one minus Shannon entropy of productive TRB sequences normalized by log2 of unique productive sequences. KLL-specific clonotypes in tumors were identified by matching TCRbeta CDR3 amino acid sequences with those from each patient's tetramer-sorted sample. TCRdb provides this immuneACCESS table in a form limited to in-frame rearrangements. Some clones are lacking; in checked studies, under half of them reflect an unresolved V gene, and why the rest are absent is not known. That table gives V, J and clone size, and the DNA gave D and trimming. The sample records around 25,000 clones, 70% to 90% of which are singletons. The biggest ten clones account for around 2.8% of the sample.

All patients' tumors stained robustly positive for Merkel cell polyomavirus Large T antigen by immunohistochemistry. The study included about 13 Merkel cell carcinoma patients whose blood and/or cultured TIL contained robust KLL-tetramer+ populations exceeding 0.04% of CD8+ T cells. All patients were identified as Caucasian, and a median age of around 65 years (range roughly 45 to 85 years) was recorded. Lymph node tumors were analyzed for patients with unknown primaries presenting with nodal disease, or where primary tissue was insufficient. The sequence was collected from a man aged 45-65 years with Merkel cell carcinoma. Sequencing input: lymph node tissue. The sequence is built from TRBV7-2 and TRBJ2-3; TRBD2 fits 7 bases in the junction. DNA sequence: TGTGCCAGCAGCTTAGCGGCGGGGGGCACAGATACGCAGTATTTT. Its translation reads: CASSLAAGGTDTQYF.